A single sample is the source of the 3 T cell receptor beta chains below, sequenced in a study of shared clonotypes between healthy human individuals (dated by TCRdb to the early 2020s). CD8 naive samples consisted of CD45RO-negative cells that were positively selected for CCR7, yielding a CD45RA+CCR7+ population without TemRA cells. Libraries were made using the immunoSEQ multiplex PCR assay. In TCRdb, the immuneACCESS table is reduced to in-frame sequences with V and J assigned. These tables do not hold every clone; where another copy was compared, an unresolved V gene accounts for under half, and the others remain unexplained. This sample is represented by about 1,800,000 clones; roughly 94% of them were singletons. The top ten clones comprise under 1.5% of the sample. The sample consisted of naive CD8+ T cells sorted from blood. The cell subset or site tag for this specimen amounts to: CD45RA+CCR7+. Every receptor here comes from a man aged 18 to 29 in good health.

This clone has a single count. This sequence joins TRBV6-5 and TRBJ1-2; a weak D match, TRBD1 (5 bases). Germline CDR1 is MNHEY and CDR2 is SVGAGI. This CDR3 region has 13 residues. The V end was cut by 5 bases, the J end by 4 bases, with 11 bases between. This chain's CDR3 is CASSEGPSYGYTF. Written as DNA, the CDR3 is TGTGCCAGCAGTGAGGGACCGTCCTATGGCTACACCTTC.

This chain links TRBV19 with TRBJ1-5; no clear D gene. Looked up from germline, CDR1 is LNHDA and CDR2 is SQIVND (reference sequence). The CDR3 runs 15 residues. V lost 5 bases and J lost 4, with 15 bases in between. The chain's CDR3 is CASSSLWGWNQPQHF. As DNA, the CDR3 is TGTGCCAGTAGTTCATTGTGGGGATGGAATCAGCCCCAGCATTTT.

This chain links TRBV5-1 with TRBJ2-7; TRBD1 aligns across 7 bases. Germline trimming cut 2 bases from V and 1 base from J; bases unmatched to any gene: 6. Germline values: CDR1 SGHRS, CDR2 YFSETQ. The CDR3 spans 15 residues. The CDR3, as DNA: TGCGCCAGCAGCTTCTTCGAGACAGGGTCCTACGAGCAGTACTTC. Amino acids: CASSFFETGSYEQYF.